The rows below give T cell receptor beta chains drawn from one sample of a study of shared clonotypes between healthy human individuals. Only in-frame clones appear in the TCRdb table, and some are missing; sequencing was by immunoSEQ multiplex PCR. The table has 700,000 to 950,000 clones, approximately 96% seen once. Sequenced sample: naive CD8+ T cells sorted from blood. These TCRs come from a man under 40 in good health. CDR3s include the opening cysteine and the closing phenylalanine or tryptophan. The order of the fields is D gene, clone size, V gene, J gene, CDR3 DNA, CDR3 protein. D genes are given only for firm matches. The size entry is marked missing in some rows and otherwise reads once, few, many or a size class.

TRBD1	NA	TRBV7-9	TRBJ2-5	TGTGCCAGCAGCCCCGGGACAGCAGAAGAGACCCAGTACTTC	CASSPGTAEETQYF
TRBD2	NA	TRBV2	TRBJ2-1	TGTGCCAGCAGTGGGTGGTCGCTAGCGGGAGACCTAGAGCAGTTCTTC	CASSGWSLAGDLEQFF
NA	NA	TRBV5-4	TRBJ2-7	TGTGCCAGCAGCTTTGGGGACTACGAGCAGTACTTC	CASSFGDYEQYF
NA	once	TRBV14	TRBJ2-7	TGTGCCAGCAGACACACAAGCTCCTACGAGCAGTACTTC	CASRHTSSYEQYF
NA	NA	TRBV10-2	TRBJ1-4	TGCGCCAGCAGTGACCCGACAGGCACTAATGAAAAACTGTTTTTT	CASSDPTGTNEKLFF
TRBD1	once	TRBV5-4	TRBJ1-2	TGTGCCAGCAGCTTGGAGTACGGACAGGGTAACAATGGCTACACCTTC	CASSLEYGQGNNGYTF
NA	NA	TRBV4-3	TRBJ2-1	TGCGCCAGCAGCCAAGATCGAAGGACAGACTTATCCTACAATGAGCAGTTCTTC	CASSQDRRTDLSYNEQFF
NA	NA	TRBV28	TRBJ1-5	TGTGCCAGCAGTTTTGACGGAGGGAAGAATCAGCCCCAGCATTTT	CASSFDGGKNQPQHF
NA	NA	TRBV7-8	TRBJ1-4	TGTGCCAGCAGCCCCCTGCGGGGATTTAATGAAAAACTGTTTTTT	CASSPLRGFNEKLFF
TRBD1	NA	TRBV19	TRBJ2-6	TGTGCCAGTGCCATCCGGGACAGTTACTCTGGGGCCAACGTCCTGACTTTC	CASAIRDSYSGANVLTF
TRBD2	once	TRBV7-9	TRBJ2-7	TGTGCCAGCAGCCCCCAAGGTAGCGGGAGCTTCTACGAGCAGTACTTC	CASSPQGSGSFYEQYF
NA	once	TRBV12-2	TRBJ2-4	TGTGCAAGTCGCTTAGCCCTTGAGGGGGGACTAGCGGGAAAATTCGAGGCCAAAAACATTCAGTACTTC	CASRLALEGGLAGKFEAKNIQYF
TRBD1	NA	TRBV11-3	TRBJ2-1	TGTGCCAGCAGCTTAGATTTTCTTGGGACAGAGAATGAGCAGTTCTTC	CASSLDFLGTENEQFF
NA	once	TRBV11-2	TRBJ2-7	TGTGCCAGCAGCTTCTCTTCGAGGGCGTCCTACGAGCAGTACTTC	CASSFSSRASYEQYF
NA	NA	TRBV11-2	TRBJ1-2	TGTGCCAGCAGCACCGAAACAGGGTATTGGAATGGCTACACCTTC	CASSTETGYWNGYTF
NA	once	TRBV28	TRBJ2-1	TGTGCCAGCAGTTCCTTGGGTTTTCCCAATGAGCAGTTCTTC	CASSSLGFPNEQFF
NA	NA	TRBV7-2	TRBJ2-1	TGTGCCAGCAGCCACCCTGGAAACATCAATGAGCAGTTCTTC	CASSHPGNINEQFF
NA	NA	TRBV7-9	TRBJ2-1	TGTGCCAGCAGCTTAGTGACTACCAATGAGCAGTTCTTC	CASSLVTTNEQFF
TRBD1	once	TRBV27	TRBJ1-5	TGTGCCAGCAGTTTTTACGGACAGGGGGCTACACGGCCCCAGCATTTT	CASSFYGQGATRPQHF
TRBD1	NA	TRBV7-9	TRBJ2-5	TGTGCCAGCAGCCCCCGGGGACAGGGTATACGGACCCAGTACTTC	CASSPRGQGIRTQYF
TRBD1	NA	TRBV27	TRBJ2-7	TGTGCCAGCGCGGGACAGGCGAGCTCCTACGAGCAGTACTTC	CASAGQASSYEQYF
TRBD2	NA	TRBV4-1	TRBJ2-4	TGCGCCAGCAGCCAACTAGCGGGAGTTGCCAAAAACATTCAGTACTTC	CASSQLAGVAKNIQYF
TRBD1	NA	TRBV5-1	TRBJ2-4	TGCGCCAGCAGCTTGTCAGGGGGTGGTGACATTCAGTACTTC	CASSLSGGGDIQYF
NA	NA	TRBV5-1	TRBJ2-3	TGCGCCAGCAGCTTGAAAATCGTCCAAGATACGCAGTATTTT	CASSLKIVQDTQYF
NA	NA	TRBV27	TRBJ1-2	TGTGCCAGCAGCTTAAAGGGCGGCAGGGCATTAGATGGCTACACCTTC	CASSLKGGRALDGYTF
TRBD1	NA	TRBV27	TRBJ2-1	TGTGCCAGCGGGATCCGGGACAGGTCGCGTTTCTCCTACAATGAGCAGTTCTTC	CASGIRDRSRFSYNEQFF
NA	once	TRBV29-1	TRBJ2-5	TGCAGCGTTGAGTTCAGAGAAGAGACCCAGTACTTC	CSVEFREETQYF
NA	NA	TRBV2	TRBJ2-1	TGTGCCAGCACAGCTAGTGCAGGGTTCAATGAGCAGTTCTTC	CASTASAGFNEQFF
NA	NA	TRBV27	TRBJ2-3	TGTGCCAGCAGTTTAAAGGGACCACAGGGATCGGATACGCAGTATTTT	CASSLKGPQGSDTQYF
TRBD2	few	TRBV6-1	TRBJ2-7	TGTGCCAGCAGTGGAGCTAGCGGGTACGAGCAGTACTTC	CASSGASGYEQYF
TRBD2	NA	TRBV7-2	TRBJ2-7	TGTGCCAGCAGCTTAGGCGCGGGAGTTAGGTACGAGCAGTACTTC	CASSLGAGVRYEQYF